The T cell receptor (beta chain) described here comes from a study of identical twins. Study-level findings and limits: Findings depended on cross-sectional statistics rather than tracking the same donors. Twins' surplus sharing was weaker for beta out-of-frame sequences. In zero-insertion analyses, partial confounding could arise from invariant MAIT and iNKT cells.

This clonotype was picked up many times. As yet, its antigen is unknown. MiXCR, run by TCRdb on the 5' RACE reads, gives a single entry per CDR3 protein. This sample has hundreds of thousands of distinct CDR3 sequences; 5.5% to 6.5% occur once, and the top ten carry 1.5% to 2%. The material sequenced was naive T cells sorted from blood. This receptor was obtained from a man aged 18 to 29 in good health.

CDR3 amino acids: CASSLRKNTEAFF. The CDR3 coding sequence is TGTGCCAGCAGTTTACGTAAGAACACTGAAGCTTTCTTT. This chain uses TRBV12-3 or TRBV12-4 with TRBJ1-1; no clear D gene. Trimming removed 2 bases from V and 1 base from J, with 5 bases in between. This CDR3 has 13 amino acids.